Listed below are T cell receptor beta chains from one sample, sequenced in a study of control samples from healthy donors and cancer patients. TCRdb keeps only in-frame clones here, not all; method: immunoSEQ multiplex PCR. The sample holds about 92,000 clones; roughly 82% are singletons and the top ten take about 9.2%. The sequencing sample was made of blood. Receptors were obtained from a woman aged 60-75 years in good health. Both conserved end residues are part of each CDR3. Fields, in order: clone size, V gene, J gene, D gene, CDR3 protein, CDR3 DNA. A D gene is named only where the DNA matches it firmly. Clone size is given for some rows only: seen once, a few or many times, or a class if the clone is expanded.

>-|TRBV29-1|TRBJ1-2|TRBD1
CSTRFGTDYGYTF
TGCAGCACAAGGTTTGGGACAGACTATGGCTACACCTTC
>-|TRBV6-6|TRBJ1-4|-
CASSPRGGNEKLFF
TGTGCCAGCAGCCCCAGGGGCGGCAATGAAAAACTGTTTTTT
>-|TRBV27|TRBJ1-4|-
CASSLEGEKLFF
TGTGCCAGCAGTTTAGAGGGTGAAAAACTGTTTTTT
>-|TRBV3-1/TRBV3-2|TRBJ2-3|-
CASSQRSALFDTQYF
TGTGCCAGCAGCCAACGGAGTGCTCTCTTTGATACGCAGTATTTT
>-|TRBV29-1|TRBJ1-5|TRBD1
CSVQGQGAAEPQHF
TGCAGCGTCCAGGGACAGGGGGCGGCGGAACCCCAGCATTTT
>-|TRBV28|TRBJ2-2|-
CASTLMGELFF
TGTGCCAGCACCCTTATGGGGGAGCTGTTTTTT
>-|TRBV27|TRBJ2-7|-
CASSTTLLGSQQYF
TGTGCCAGCAGTACGACTCTCCTGGGTTCCCAGCAGTACTTC
>once|TRBV29-1|TRBJ2-1|TRBD2
CSVLAGGRDEQFF
TGCAGCGTTCTAGCGGGAGGGCGAGATGAGCAGTTCTTC
>-|TRBV5-1|TRBJ2-6|TRBD1
CASSSQGVPGANVLTF
TGCGCCAGCAGCTCCCAGGGGGTCCCTGGGGCCAACGTCCTGACTTTC
>-|TRBV3-1/TRBV3-2|TRBJ1-3|-
CASSDGRTVSGNTIYF
TGTGCCAGCAGCGACGGACGGACAGTATCTGGAAACACCATATATTTT
>-|TRBV20-1|TRBJ2-1|-
CSARDFYEQFF
TGCAGTGCTAGAGATTTCTATGAGCAGTTCTTC
>-|TRBV7-2|TRBJ2-3|-
CASSFGPTADTQYF
TGTGCCAGCAGCTTCGGCCCGACAGCAGATACGCAGTATTTT
>-|TRBV9|TRBJ2-7|-
CASSVLDGSSYEQYF
TGTGCCAGCAGCGTTCTGGACGGGAGCTCCTACGAGCAGTACTTC
>-|TRBV10-1|TRBJ2-2|-
CASSPTMSGELFF
TGCGCCAGCAGTCCTACTATGAGCGGGGAGCTGTTTTTT
>-|TRBV7-2|TRBJ2-7|TRBD1
CASSFGQGLGEQYF
TGTGCCAGCAGCTTTGGACAGGGTTTAGGCGAGCAGTACTTC
>-|TRBV14|TRBJ1-4|TRBD1
CASGQGTGEKLFF
TGTGCCAGCGGACAGGGAACCGGGGAAAAACTGTTTTTT
>-|TRBV20-1|TRBJ2-1|-
CSASDTYNEQFF
TGCAGTGCTAGTGATACCTACAATGAGCAGTTCTTC
>-|TRBV19|TRBJ1-3|-
CASSTSDGNTIYF
TGTGCCAGTAGCACATCCGATGGAAACACCATATATTTT
>-|TRBV7-2|TRBJ2-1|-
CASSLARVEQFF
TGTGCCAGCAGCTTAGCTCGTGTTGAGCAGTTCTTC
>-|TRBV7-2|TRBJ1-4|-
CASSVRYNEKLFF
TGTGCCAGCAGTGTCCGGTACAATGAAAAACTGTTTTTT
>-|TRBV11-2|TRBJ1-6|-
CASSLADNSPLHF
TGTGCCAGCAGCTTAGCGGATAATTCACCCCTCCACTTT
>once|TRBV19|TRBJ1-1|-
CASTIGGYRTEAFF
TGTGCCAGTACCATCGGAGGGTATAGAACTGAAGCTTTCTTT
>-|TRBV10-3|TRBJ2-7|-
CAISPGQNYEQYF
TGTGCCATCAGCCCTGGACAGAACTACGAGCAGTACTTC
>-|TRBV7-2|TRBJ2-2|TRBD2
CASKGSSGRTGELFF
TGTGCCAGTAAGGGTAGTAGCGGGAGAACCGGGGAGCTGTTTTTT
>once|TRBV5-1|TRBJ2-7|TRBD2
CASSRPGTSTYEQYF
TGCGCCAGCAGCCGCCCTGGGACTAGTACCTACGAGCAGTACTTC
>-|TRBV6-5|TRBJ1-1|-
CASTSLGNPEAFF
TGTGCCAGCACCTCCCTGGGGAACCCTGAAGCTTTCTTT
>-|TRBV6-5|TRBJ1-4|-
CASSYTPGEKLFF
TGTGCCAGCAGTTATACCCCGGGAGAAAAACTGTTTTTT
>-|TRBV28|TRBJ2-1|TRBD2
CASSNSLAGSNEQFF
TGTGCCAGCAGCAACTCACTAGCGGGATCTAATGAGCAGTTCTTC
>-|TRBV3-1/TRBV3-2|TRBJ1-3|-
CASMGSGNTIYF
TGTGCCAGCATGGGCTCTGGAAACACCATATATTTT
>-|TRBV29-1|TRBJ1-1|TRBD1
CSVAGQLNTEAFF
TGCAGCGTGGCGGGACAGTTGAACACTGAAGCTTTCTTT
>-|TRBV7-8|TRBJ1-6|-
CASTVQGNSNSPLHF
TGTGCCAGCACCGTTCAGGGGAATAGTAATTCACCCCTCCACTTT
>-|TRBV6-4|TRBJ1-1|-
CASSDSLRGVTEAFF
TGTGCCAGCAGTGACTCGCTAAGGGGCGTTACTGAAGCTTTCTTT
>-|TRBV18|TRBJ2-1|-
CASSPALGSSYNEQFF
TGTGCCAGCTCACCCGCTTTGGGTAGCTCCTACAATGAGCAGTTCTTC
>-|TRBV18|TRBJ2-2|-
CASSSVGYTGELFF
TGTGCCAGCTCATCCGTAGGATACACCGGGGAGCTGTTTTTT
>-|TRBV29-1|TRBJ2-1|-
CSVETGYEQFF
TGCAGCGTTGAAACCGGGTACGAGCAGTTCTTC
>-|TRBV19|TRBJ2-7|-
CASKRSMVDEQYF
TGTGCCAGTAAGCGCTCCATGGTCGACGAGCAGTACTTC
>-|TRBV18|TRBJ2-3|TRBD1
CASSPGQGAHTQYF
TGTGCCAGCTCACCGGGACAGGGGGCTCATACGCAGTATTTT
>-|TRBV24-1|TRBJ2-3|-
CATSGHSNTDTQYF
TGTGCCACCAGTGGACACTCAAACACAGATACGCAGTATTTT
>-|TRBV6-5|TRBJ2-7|-
CASSLGSTGAVLEQYF
TGTGCCAGCAGTTTGGGATCGACAGGAGCCGTCCTCGAGCAGTACTTC
>once|TRBV24-1|TRBJ1-2|-
CASPWGAGVCYTF
TGTGCCTCTCCGTGGGGGGCGGGTGTATGCTACACCTTC
>-|TRBV11-3|TRBJ2-5|TRBD2
CASSPGADSGGQETQYF
TGTGCCAGCAGCCCAGGAGCAGACAGCGGGGGGCAAGAGACCCAGTACTTC
>-|TRBV15|TRBJ1-1|TRBD1
CATSNGQGIVTEAFF
TGTGCCACCAGCAATGGACAGGGAATTGTAACTGAAGCTTTCTTT
>-|TRBV18|TRBJ2-2|TRBD1
CASSRNPGQGSGELFF
TGTGCCAGCTCACGGAATCCGGGACAGGGATCCGGGGAGCTGTTTTTT